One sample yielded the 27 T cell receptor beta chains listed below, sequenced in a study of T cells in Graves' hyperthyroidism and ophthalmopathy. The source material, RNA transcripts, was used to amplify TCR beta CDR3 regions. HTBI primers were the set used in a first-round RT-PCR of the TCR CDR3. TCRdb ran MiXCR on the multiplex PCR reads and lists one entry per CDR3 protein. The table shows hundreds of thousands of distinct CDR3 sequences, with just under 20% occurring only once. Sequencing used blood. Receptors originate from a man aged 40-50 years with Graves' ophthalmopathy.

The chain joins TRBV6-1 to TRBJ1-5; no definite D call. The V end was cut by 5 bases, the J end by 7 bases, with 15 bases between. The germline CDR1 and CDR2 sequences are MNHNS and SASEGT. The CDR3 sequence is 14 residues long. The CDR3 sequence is CASSYGQAGQPQHF. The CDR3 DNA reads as TGTGCCAGCAGTTACGGTCAGGCCGGGCAGCCCCAGCATTTT.

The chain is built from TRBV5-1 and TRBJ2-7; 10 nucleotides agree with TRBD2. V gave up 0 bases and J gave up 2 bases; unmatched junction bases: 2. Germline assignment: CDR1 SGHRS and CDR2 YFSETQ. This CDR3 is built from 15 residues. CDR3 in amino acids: CASSLAGLAAYEQYF. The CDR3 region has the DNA TGCGCCAGCAGCTTGGCTGGACTAGCGGCCTACGAGCAGTACTTC.

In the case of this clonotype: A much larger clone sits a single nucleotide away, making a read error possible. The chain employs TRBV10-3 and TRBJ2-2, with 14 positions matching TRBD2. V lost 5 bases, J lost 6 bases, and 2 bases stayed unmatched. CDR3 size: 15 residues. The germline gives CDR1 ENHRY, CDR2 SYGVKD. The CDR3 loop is CAISLTSGRAGELFF. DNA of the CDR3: TGTGCCATCAGTTTGACTAGCGGGAGGGCCGGGGAGCTGTTTTTT.

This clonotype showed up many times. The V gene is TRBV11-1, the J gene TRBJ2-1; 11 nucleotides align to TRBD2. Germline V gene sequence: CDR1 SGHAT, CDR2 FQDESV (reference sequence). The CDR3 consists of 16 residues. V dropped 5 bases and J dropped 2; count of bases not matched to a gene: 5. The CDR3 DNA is TGTGCCAGCAGCCTTACGACTAGCGGGGCCTACAATGAGCAGTTCTTC. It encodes CASSLTTSGAYNEQFF.

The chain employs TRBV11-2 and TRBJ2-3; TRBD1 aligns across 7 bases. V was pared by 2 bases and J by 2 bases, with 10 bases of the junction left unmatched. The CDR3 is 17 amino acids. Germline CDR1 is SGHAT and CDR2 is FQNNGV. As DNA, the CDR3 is TGTGCCAGCAGCTTAAATTACCGGGACAGAAACACAGATACGCAGTATTTT. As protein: CASSLNYRDRNTDTQYF.

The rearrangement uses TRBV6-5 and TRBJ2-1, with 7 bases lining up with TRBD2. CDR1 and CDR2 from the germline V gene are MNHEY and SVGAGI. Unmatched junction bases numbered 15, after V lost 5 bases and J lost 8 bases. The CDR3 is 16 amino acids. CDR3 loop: CASSNPREVGRYEQFF. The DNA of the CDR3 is TGTGCCAGCAGTAACCCGAGGGAGGTCGGGAGGTATGAGCAGTTCTTC.

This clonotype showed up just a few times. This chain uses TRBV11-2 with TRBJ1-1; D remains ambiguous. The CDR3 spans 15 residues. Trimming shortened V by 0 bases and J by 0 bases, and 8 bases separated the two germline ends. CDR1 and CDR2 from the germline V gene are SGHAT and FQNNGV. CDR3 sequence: CASSLDSRMNTEAFF. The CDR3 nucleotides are TGTGCCAGCAGCTTAGATAGTCGCATGAACACTGAAGCTTTCTTT.

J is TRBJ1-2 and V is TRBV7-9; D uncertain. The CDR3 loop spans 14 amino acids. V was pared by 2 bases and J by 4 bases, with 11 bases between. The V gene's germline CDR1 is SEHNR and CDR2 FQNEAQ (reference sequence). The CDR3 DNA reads TGTGCCAGCAGCTTATTGACCGCTAGCTATGGCTACACCTTC. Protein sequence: CASSLLTASYGYTF.

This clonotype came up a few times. The DNA for the CDR3 is TGCAGTGCTAGAGTCCCTAGCGGGAGGCCACAAGAGACCCAGTACTTC. Translated: CSARVPSGRPQETQYF. V usage is TRBV20-1 and J usage is TRBJ2-5, with 11 bases lining up with TRBD2. J was trimmed by 2 bases and V by 1 base; bases with no gene match: 6. The CDR3 totals 16 residues. Germline lookup yields CDR1 DFQATT and CDR2 SNEGSKA (reference sequence).

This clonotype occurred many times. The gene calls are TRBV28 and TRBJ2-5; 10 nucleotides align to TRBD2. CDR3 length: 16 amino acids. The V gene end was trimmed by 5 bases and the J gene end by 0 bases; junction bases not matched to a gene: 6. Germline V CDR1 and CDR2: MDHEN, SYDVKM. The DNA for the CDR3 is TGTGCCAGCAGTCTAGGGACTAGCGAGTACCAAGAGACCCAGTACTTC. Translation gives CASSLGTSEYQETQYF.

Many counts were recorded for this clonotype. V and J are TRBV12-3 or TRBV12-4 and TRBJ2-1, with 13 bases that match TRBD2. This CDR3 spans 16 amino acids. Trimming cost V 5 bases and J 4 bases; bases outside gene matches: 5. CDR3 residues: CASSNPTSGRYNEQFF. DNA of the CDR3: TGTGCCAGCAGTAACCCGACTAGCGGGAGGTACAATGAGCAGTTCTTC.

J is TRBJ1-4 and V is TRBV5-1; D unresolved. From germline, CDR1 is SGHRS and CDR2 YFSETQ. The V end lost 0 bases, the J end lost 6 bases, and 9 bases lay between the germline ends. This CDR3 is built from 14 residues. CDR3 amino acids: CASSLVLGHEKLFF. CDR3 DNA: TGCGCCAGCAGCTTGGTTTTAGGGCATGAAAAACTGTTTTTT.

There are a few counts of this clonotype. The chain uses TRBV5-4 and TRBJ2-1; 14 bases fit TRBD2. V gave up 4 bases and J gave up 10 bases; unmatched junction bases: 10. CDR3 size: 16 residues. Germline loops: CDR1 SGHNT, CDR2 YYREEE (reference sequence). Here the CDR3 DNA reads TGTGCCAGCAGCCCGGGGGGACTAGCGGGAGATACGGAGCAGTTCTTC. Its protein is CASSPGGLAGDTEQFF.

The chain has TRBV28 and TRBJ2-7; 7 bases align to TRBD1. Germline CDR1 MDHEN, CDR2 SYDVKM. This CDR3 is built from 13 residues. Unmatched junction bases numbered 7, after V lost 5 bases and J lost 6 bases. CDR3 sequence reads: CASSDTGVVEQYF. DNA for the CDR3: TGTGCCAGCAGTGATACAGGGGTGGTCGAGCAGTACTTC. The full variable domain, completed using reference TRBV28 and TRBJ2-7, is DVKVTQSSRYLVKRTGEKVFLECVQDMDHENMFWYRQDPGLGLRLIYFSYDVKMKEKGDIPEGYSVSREKKERFSLILESASTNQTSMYLCASSDTGVVEQYFGPGTRLTVT.

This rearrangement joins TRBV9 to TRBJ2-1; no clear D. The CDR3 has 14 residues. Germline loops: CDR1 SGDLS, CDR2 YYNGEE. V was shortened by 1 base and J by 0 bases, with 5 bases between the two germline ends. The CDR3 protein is CASSVSPSYNEQFF. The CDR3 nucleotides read TGTGCCAGCAGCGTATCTCCCTCCTACAATGAGCAGTTCTTC.

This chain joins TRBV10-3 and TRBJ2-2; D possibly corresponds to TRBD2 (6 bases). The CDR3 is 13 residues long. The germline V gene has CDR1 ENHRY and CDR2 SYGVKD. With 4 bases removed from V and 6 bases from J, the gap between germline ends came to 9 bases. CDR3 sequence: CAISARGAGELFF. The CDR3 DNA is TGTGCCATCAGTGCGCGGGGTGCCGGGGAGCTGTTTTTT.

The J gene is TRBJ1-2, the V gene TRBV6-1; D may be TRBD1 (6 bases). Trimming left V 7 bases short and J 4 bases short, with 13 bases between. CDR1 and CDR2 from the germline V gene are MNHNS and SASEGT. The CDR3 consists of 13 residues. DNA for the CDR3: TGTGCCAGCATTCAGGGGCGCTCCTATGGCTACACCTTC. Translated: CASIQGRSYGYTF.

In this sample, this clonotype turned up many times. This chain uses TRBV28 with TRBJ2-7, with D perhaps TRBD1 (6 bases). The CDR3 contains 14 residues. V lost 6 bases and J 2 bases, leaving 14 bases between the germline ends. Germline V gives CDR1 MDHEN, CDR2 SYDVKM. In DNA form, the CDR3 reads TGTGCCAGCAGATCCCCCCAGGGGACCTACGAGCAGTACTTC. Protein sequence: CASRSPQGTYEQYF.

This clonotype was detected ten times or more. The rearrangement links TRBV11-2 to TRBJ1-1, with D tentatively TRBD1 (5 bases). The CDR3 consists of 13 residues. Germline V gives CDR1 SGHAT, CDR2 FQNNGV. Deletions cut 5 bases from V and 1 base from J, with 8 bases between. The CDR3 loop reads CASSRDRNTEAFF. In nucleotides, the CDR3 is TGTGCCAGCAGCCGCGACAGGAACACTGAAGCTTTCTTT.

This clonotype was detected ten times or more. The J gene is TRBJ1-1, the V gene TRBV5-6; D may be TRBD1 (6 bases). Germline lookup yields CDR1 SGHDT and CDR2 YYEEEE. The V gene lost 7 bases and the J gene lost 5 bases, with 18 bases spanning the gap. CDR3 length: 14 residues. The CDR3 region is CASLATGIVTEAFF. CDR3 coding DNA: TGTGCCAGCCTAGCTACAGGGATCGTGACTGAAGCTTTCTTT.

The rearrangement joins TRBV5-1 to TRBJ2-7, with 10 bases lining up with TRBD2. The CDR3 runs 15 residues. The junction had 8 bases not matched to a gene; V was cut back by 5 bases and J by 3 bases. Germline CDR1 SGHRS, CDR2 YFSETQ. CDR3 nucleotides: TGCGCCAGCAGTCAGACTAGCGGGCCCAGCTACGAGCAGTACTTC. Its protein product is CASSQTSGPSYEQYF. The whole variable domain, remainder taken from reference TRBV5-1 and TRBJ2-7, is KAGVTQTPRYLIKTRGQQVTLSCSPISGHRSVSWYQQTPGQGLQFLFEYFSETQRNKGNFPGRFSGRQFSNSRSEMNVSTLELGDSALYLCASSQTSGPSYEQYFGPGTRLTVT.

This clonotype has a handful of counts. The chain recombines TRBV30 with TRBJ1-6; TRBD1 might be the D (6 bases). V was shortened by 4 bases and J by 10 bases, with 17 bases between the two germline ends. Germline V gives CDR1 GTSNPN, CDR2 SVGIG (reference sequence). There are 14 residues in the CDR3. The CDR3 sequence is CAWIGGGVRSPLHF. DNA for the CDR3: TGTGCCTGGATAGGGGGAGGTGTTCGGTCACCCCTCCACTTT.

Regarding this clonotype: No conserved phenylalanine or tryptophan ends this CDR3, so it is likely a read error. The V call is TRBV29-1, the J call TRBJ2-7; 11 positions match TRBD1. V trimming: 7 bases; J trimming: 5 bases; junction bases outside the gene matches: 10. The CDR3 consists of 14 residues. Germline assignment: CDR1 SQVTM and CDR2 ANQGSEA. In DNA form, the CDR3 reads TGCAGCGCCCGACCCCGGACAGGGGGCAACGAGCAGTACTTG. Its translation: CSARPRTGGNEQYL.

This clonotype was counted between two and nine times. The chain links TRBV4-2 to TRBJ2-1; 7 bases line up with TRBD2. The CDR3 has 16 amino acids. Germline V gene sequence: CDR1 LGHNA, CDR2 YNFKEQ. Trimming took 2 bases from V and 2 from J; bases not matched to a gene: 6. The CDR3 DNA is TGTGCCAGCAGCCAACTCGCGGGAGATCCCTACAATGAGCAGTTCTTC. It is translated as CASSQLAGDPYNEQFF.

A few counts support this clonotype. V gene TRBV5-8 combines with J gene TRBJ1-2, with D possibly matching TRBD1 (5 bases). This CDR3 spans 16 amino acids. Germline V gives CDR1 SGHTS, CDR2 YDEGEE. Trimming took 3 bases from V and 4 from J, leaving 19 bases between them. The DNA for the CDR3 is TGTGCCAGCAGCTACGGGACCCTGACACTTGGCTATGGCTACACCTTC. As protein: CASSYGTLTLGYGYTF.

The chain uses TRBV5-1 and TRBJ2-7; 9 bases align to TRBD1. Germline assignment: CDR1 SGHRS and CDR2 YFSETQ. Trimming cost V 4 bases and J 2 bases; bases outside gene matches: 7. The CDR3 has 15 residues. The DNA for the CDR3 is TGCGCCAGCAGCCCGGGGACAGGGATAACCTACGAGCAGTACTTC. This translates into CASSPGTGITYEQYF.

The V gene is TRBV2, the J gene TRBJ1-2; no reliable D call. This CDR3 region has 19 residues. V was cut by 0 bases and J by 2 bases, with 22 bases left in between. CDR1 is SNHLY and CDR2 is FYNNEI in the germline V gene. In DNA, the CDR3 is TGTGCCAGCAGTGAAGCTTGGACCCACACCCCACGGGTGAACTATGGCTACACCTTC. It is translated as CASSEAWTHTPRVNYGYTF. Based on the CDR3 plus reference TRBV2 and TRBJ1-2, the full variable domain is EPEVTQTPSHQVTQMGQEVILRCVPISNHLYFYWYRQILGQKVEFLVSFYNNEISEKSEIFDDQFSVERPDGSNFTLKIRSTKLEDSAMYFCASSEAWTHTPRVNYGYTFGSGTRLTVV.